This TCR beta chain originates from a study of T cells after yellow fever vaccination. This clonotype was observed a handful of times. TCRdb passed the 5' RACE reads through MiXCR, listing each CDR3 protein once. Found here are approximately 610,000 distinct CDR3 sequences, around 16% of them singletons; the top ten hold roughly 17%. Trimming stripped 0 bases from V and 3 bases from J, with 16 bases between. CDR3 length: 16 residues. CDR1 and CDR2 (germline): SGHRS, YFSETQ. The sample in question was PBMCs, obtained roughly 5 days after the first yellow fever vaccination. This TCR was sampled from a man younger than 35 who received the YFV17D yellow fever vaccine. The V and J genes are TRBV5-1 and TRBJ2-7, with a weak D call TRBD1 (6 bases). The CDR3 protein is CASSLGPQGFNYEQYV. CDR3 nucleotide sequence: TGCGCCAGCAGCTTGGGACCGCAGGGGTTTAACTACGAGCAGTACGTC.